Listed below are T cell receptor beta chains from one sample, sequenced in a study of Ad26.COV2.S vaccination and SARS-CoV-2 variants. The method was immunoSEQ multiplex PCR; TCRdb's version includes in-frame clones alone and lacks a portion of them. The sample lists 380,000 or so clones, 83% seen once, with about 8% in the top ten. The sample in question was peripheral blood, obtained in a trial of Ad26.COV2.S vaccine versus placebo. These receptors were taken from a person aged 18 to 65 who received the Ad26.COV2.S COVID-19 vaccine or a placebo. The CDR3 runs from the conserved cysteine through the conserved F or W. A D gene is named only where the DNA matches it firmly. Where a row states a size, it is once, few, many or the class of an expanded clone; other rows omit it.

v_call,j_call,clone_size,d_call,cdr3_nt,cdr3_aa
TRBV18,TRBJ1-1,once,TRBD1,TGTGCCAGCTCACTAGGGGACAGCATGAACACTGAAGCTTTCTTT,CASSLGDSMNTEAFF
TRBV21-1,TRBJ2-7,NA,NA,TGTGCCAGCAGCAGTAGAGCGAACAGGAACGAGCAGTACTTC,CASSSRANRNEQYF
TRBV6-1,TRBJ1-2,NA,NA,TGTGCCAGCAGTGATCGGGGTCGGCGTGGCTACACCTTC,CASSDRGRRGYTF
TRBV15,TRBJ1-3,few,NA,TGTGCCACCAGGAAATCTTTCTCTGGAAACACCATATATTTT,CATRKSFSGNTIYF
TRBV11-2,TRBJ2-7,NA,NA,TGTGCCAGCAGCCCACCGACACGGACGGTGTACGAGCAGTACTTC,CASSPPTRTVYEQYF
TRBV7-3,TRBJ2-3,once,NA,TGTGCCAGCAGCCCTGGGGAGGTAGATACGCAGTATTTT,CASSPGEVDTQYF
TRBV7-9,TRBJ1-1,NA,NA,TGTGCCAGCATCTCAGGAGGGGCGCCTGAAGCTTTCTTT,CASISGGAPEAFF
TRBV27,TRBJ2-7,NA,NA,TGTGCCAGCAGTTTACGGGGCAGCACCTCCTACGAGCAGTACTTC,CASSLRGSTSYEQYF
TRBV5-4,TRBJ1-2,once,TRBD1,TGTGCCAGCAGCTTAGGACAGGGACTCTATGGCTACACCTTC,CASSLGQGLYGYTF
TRBV30,TRBJ2-7,NA,NA,TGTGCCTGGAGTGGCAGGCGGGCCTACGAGCAGTACTTC,CAWSGRRAYEQYF
TRBV18,TRBJ2-3,NA,TRBD2,TGTGCCAGCTCACCATTGGGGTTAGCGGGGACCTCCACAGATACGCAGTATTTT,CASSPLGLAGTSTDTQYF